These 8 T cell receptor beta chains originate from one sample sequenced in a study of OX40 agonist ivuxolimab in advanced cancers. The assay was immunoSEQ multiplex PCR, and TCRdb's table has in-frame clones only and misses some. The data contain some 68,000 clones, more than 75% of them singletons. The source was CD4+ or CD8+ T cells sorted from blood, collected in a trial of the OX40 agonist ivuxolimab. The receptors were gathered from an adult with an advanced solid tumor such as melanoma, head and neck, liver or kidney cancer.

The CDR3 bases are TGCGCCAGCAGCTCAAGCGGTAACACCGGGGAGCTGTTTTTT. This sequence encodes CASSSSGNTGELFF. The V call is TRBV5-1, the J call TRBJ2-2; weak D call: TRBD2 (5 bases). The germline V gene encodes CDR1 SGHRS and CDR2 YFSETQ. The CDR3 runs to 14 residues. Trimming removed 3 bases from V and 2 bases from J, with 8 bases in between.

The chain recombines TRBV6-5 with TRBJ1-2, with D possibly matching TRBD1 (6 bases). There are 15 residues in the CDR3. Trimming took off 4 bases at V and 2 bases at J, with 14 bases between the two ends. Per the germline V gene, CDR1 is MNHEY and CDR2 is SVGAGI. The CDR3 bases are TGTGCCAGCAGTTGGAGACAGGAGGCCAACTATGGCTACACCTTC. Its protein product is CASSWRQEANYGYTF.

The chain combines TRBV2 with TRBJ1-1; D gene uncertain. Trimming shortened V by 7 bases and J by 1 base, and 10 bases separated the two germline ends. The CDR3 consists of 13 residues. The germline CDR1 and CDR2 sequences are SNHLY and FYNNEI. This CDR3 reads CASTLGANTEAFF. CDR3 DNA: TGTGCCAGCACCCTAGGCGCGAACACTGAAGCTTTCTTT.

V is TRBV7-6 and J is TRBJ2-5, with D perhaps matching TRBD2 (5 bases). The CDR3 has 14 residues. V was clipped by 4 bases and J by 1 base, with 10 bases between them. Germline assignment: CDR1 SGHVS and CDR2 FNYEAQ. The CDR3 is CASSSSGIQETQYF. CDR3 bases: TGTGCCAGCAGCTCATCGGGGATCCAAGAGACCCAGTACTTC.

The rearrangement joins TRBV5-4 to TRBJ2-7; D may match TRBD1 or TRBD2 (5 bases each). V was pared by 3 bases and J by 2 bases, with 15 bases between. Germline loops: CDR1 SGHNT, CDR2 YYREEE (reference sequence). The CDR3 consists of 15 residues. CDR3 DNA sequence: TGTGCCAGCAGCTCGATCGGGACGGCTACCTACGAGCAGTACTTC. Residues: CASSSIGTATYEQYF. The complete variable domain, with remaining parts taken from reference TRBV5-4 and TRBJ2-7, reads ETGVTQSPTHLIKTRGQQVTLRCSSQSGHNTVSWYQQALGQGPQFIFQYYREEENGRGNFPPRFSGLQFPNYSSELNVNALELDDSALYLCASSSIGTATYEQYFGPGTRLTVT.

This chain connects TRBV7-9 to TRBJ1-1; the D gene is possibly TRBD1 (5 bases). V dropped 5 bases and J dropped 4 bases, with 17 bases sitting between them. This CDR3 has 15 amino acids. Looked up from germline, CDR1 is SEHNR and CDR2 is FQNEAQ (reference sequence). CDR3 region: CASSPPLGGGTEAFF. In DNA form, the CDR3 reads TGTGCCAGCAGCCCACCCCTGGGGGGGGGCACTGAAGCTTTCTTT. The variable domain in full, completed from reference TRBV7-9 and TRBJ1-1, reads DTGVSQNPRHKITKRGQNVTFRCDPISEHNRLYWYRQTLGQGPEFLTYFQNEAQLEKSRLLSDRFSAERPKGSFSTLEIQRTEQGDSAMYLCASSPPLGGGTEAFFGQGTRLTVV.

The chain couples TRBV4-1 to TRBJ1-1, with TRBD1 matching over 8 bases. The CDR3 covers 15 residues. With V trimmed by 3 bases and J by 4 bases, 7 bases remained unmatched. The germline gives CDR1 MGHRA, CDR2 YSYEKL. The CDR3 region has the DNA TGCGCCAGCAGCCACCCTGGACAGGGTTTCACTGAAGCTTTCTTT. It specifies CASSHPGQGFTEAFF.

The rearrangement uses TRBV10-1 and TRBJ2-2; 9 positions match TRBD1. Germline V gene sequence: CDR1 WNHNN, CDR2 SYGVQD (reference sequence). The CDR3 is 17 amino acids. Unmatched junction bases numbered 13, after V lost 4 bases and J lost 7 bases. Here the CDR3 reads CASSALFPGQGIGELFF. CDR3 sequence (DNA): TGCGCCAGCAGTGCTTTATTCCCGGGACAGGGTATCGGGGAGCTGTTTTTT.